This TCR beta chain originates from a study of shared clonotypes between healthy human individuals. Healthy adults negative for HIV, lacking recent acute infections or vaccinations, served as donors. Germline-derived CDR1 and CDR2 are SGDLS and YYNGEE. The CDR3 covers 12 residues. This clone was found once. Only one base separates this from a far larger clonotype, so it likely reflects a read error. The same CDR3 also results from other DNA sequences found in this sample. The repertoire was sequenced with immunoSEQ multiplex PCR; TCRdb's copy has only in-frame clones and lacks some. The table records about half a million clones, more than 65% of them present only once.

The V gene is TRBV9, the J gene TRBJ1-2; D is undetermined. This TCR was sampled from a woman aged 40 to 50 in good health. Some clones in this sample may be carry-over from other donors' samples. The source material was PBMCs. CDR3 residues: CASSVRGSGYTF. CDR3 DNA sequence: TGTGCAAGCAGCGTCCGTGGAAGTGGCTACACCTTC.